This T cell receptor (beta chain) was sequenced for a study of persistence of HIV-infected CD4 T cells. In the case of this clone: The antigen is not known.

The libraries were made with immunoSEQ version 4 in survey mode. Sequencing used immunoSEQ multiplex PCR; TCRdb keeps in-frame clones, though not all of them. In the table there are under 15,000 clones, around 68% of which are singletons. Lysates of CMV-infected fibroblasts at around 10 ug/mL stimulated these cells. Responding CD4+ T cells were sorted by upregulation of both CD40 ligand and CD69. Study conclusions and caveats: Antigen-responding cells were enriched for degenerate expanded CDR3beta sequences.

The sequence derives from an adult man with HIV who was CMV-seropositive. Specimen: CD4+ T cells sorted from PBMCs after roughly 17-hour stimulation, collected from a patient who received antiretroviral therapy.

Here the CDR3 DNA reads TGTGCCAGTGAGGGACAGGGTAATCAGCCCCAGCATTTT. This sequence encodes CASEGQGNQPQHF. The gene calls are TRBV6-6 and TRBJ1-5, with 9 nucleotides matching TRBD1. The CDR3 is 13 amino acids. Germline CDR1 reads MNHNY; CDR2 reads SVGAGI (reference sequence). Trimming at V came to 9 bases and at J to 4 bases, leaving 4 bases not matched to a gene.